The 14 T cell receptor beta chains below all came from one sample that was sequenced in a study of CXCR3-negative and CXCR3-positive naive CD8 T cells. Study outcomes and limitations: Naive cells positive for CXCR3 carried more hydrophobic TRB CDR3s than CXCR3-negative ones.

The antigens of these receptors remain unknown. The authors prepared UMI-labeled TRB cDNA libraries by 5' RACE. Each CDR3 protein gets one entry in TCRdb, which reprocessed the 5' RACE reads and gives no DNA. In total, the table holds 5,000 to 6,000 distinct CDR3 sequences. Sequencing input: naive CXCR3+ CD8+ T cells from blood. The subset: CD45RO-CCR7+CD27+CD95- naive CD8+ T cells expressing CXCR3 (TNR3+). The receptor source for this set is a human donor in good health. Some clones in this sample may be carry-over from other donors' samples.

This chain joins TRBV29-1 and TRBJ2-1; the TCRdb call, TRBD1, lacks DNA for checking. Germline CDR1 is SQVTM and CDR2 is ANQGSEA. This CDR3 contains 15 residues. CDR3 region: CSVEGTVGDYNEQFF.

The chain combines TRBV29-1 with TRBJ2-1; TCRdb's D gene call, TRBD2, goes unchecked for lack of DNA. The germline V gene has CDR1 SQVTM and CDR2 ANQGSEA. The CDR3 totals 15 residues. This CDR3 reads CSVGGGLAGAREQFF.

This clonotype registers medium-sized (0.01 to 0.1%) by frequency. The chain combines TRBV7-9 with TRBJ2-1. Germline assignment: CDR1 SEHNR and CDR2 FQNEAQ (reference sequence). The CDR3 is 16 residues long. CDR3 loop: CASIGTAGSSYNEQFF.

By frequency, this clonotype registers medium-sized. The chain employs TRBV5-6 and TRBJ2-7; TCRdb outputs TRBD1, but without DNA this stays unchecked. CDR1 is SGHDT and CDR2 is YYEEEE in the germline V gene. This CDR3 is 12 amino acids long. The CDR3 sequence: CASSPGYAEQYF.

This chain connects TRBV29-1 to TRBJ1-2. CDR3 length: 11 residues. Germline-derived CDR1 and CDR2 are SQVTM and ANQGSEA. The CDR3 spells CSGRLDHGYTF.

This CDR3 is CASSVSGSLSTDTQYF. The chain links TRBV9 to TRBJ2-3; TCRdb reports TRBD2, a call that lacks DNA to check it against. Germline-derived CDR1 and CDR2 are SGDLS and YYNGEE. CDR3 length equals 16 residues.

This clonotype registers medium-sized by frequency. The J gene is TRBJ2-7, the V gene TRBV5-1; TCRdb calls TRBD2, which cannot be checked without DNA. The CDR3 is made up of 15 amino acids. In germline, CDR1 is SGHRS, CDR2 YFSETQ. CDR3: CASSLWTSGTYEQYF.

This chain joins TRBV4-3 and TRBJ1-2; checking the TCRdb D call of TRBD1 is not possible without DNA. This CDR3 region has 16 residues. Germline V lookup: CDR1 LGHNA, CDR2 YSLEER. The CDR3: CASSQDEGQGGYGYTF.

This clonotype shows up as medium-sized (0.01 to 0.1%) by frequency. V is TRBV3-1 and J is TRBJ2-7; TCRdb returns TRBD2, unconfirmable since there is no DNA. This CDR3 comprises 15 residues. From germline, CDR1 is LGHDT and CDR2 YNNKEL (reference sequence). The CDR3 protein is CASSQGRRQTYEQYF.

The chain employs TRBV11-2 and TRBJ2-1; with no DNA, the TCRdb D assignment of TRBD2 cannot be verified. This CDR3 contains 15 residues. Germline assignment: CDR1 SGHAT and CDR2 FQNNGV. CDR3 region: CASSFGLAGDNEQFF.

V gene TRBV9 combines with J gene TRBJ2-5; TCRdb indicates TRBD1, and absent DNA this call remains unverified. The length of the CDR3 is 16 residues. Looked up from germline, CDR1 is SGDLS and CDR2 is YYNGEE. CDR3 sequence: CASSLYGPDSQETQYF.

The chain recombines TRBV29-1 with TRBJ2-1; without DNA, the TCRdb call of TRBD2 cannot be checked. Germline CDR1 and CDR2: SQVTM and ANQGSEA. CDR3 length: 16 amino acids. The CDR3: CSVEGSGGGSYNEQFF.

The rearrangement links TRBV12-3 or TRBV12-4 to TRBJ2-3; TCRdb proposes TRBD2, but this gene call is untestable without DNA. The CDR3 totals 20 residues. The chain's CDR3 is CASSPYPDWRRNLSTDTQYF.

J is TRBJ2-7 and V is TRBV15; TCRdb picks TRBD1, but there is no DNA to check that call. Germline V CDR1 and CDR2: LNHNV, YYDKDF (reference sequence). This CDR3 is built from 15 residues. The CDR3 loop is CATSSLDQGSYEQYF.